These 14 T cell receptor beta chains originate from one sample sequenced in a study of CD8 T cells in ankylosing spondylitis (dated by TCRdb to about 2017). The method was 5' RACE. Sequencing was carried out with an Illumina HiSeq 2500. TCRdb took the public reads, trimmed them with fastp at Q25, ran MiXCR for clone calling and kept in-frame beta chains. When rows share a CDR3 protein, they turn into one entry using the most common DNA and genes. For this sample the table gives 150,000 or so distinct CDR3 sequences, of which 11% were detected only once. The top ten clones comprise almost 30% of the sample. Sequenced: blood, either unsorted or a sorted T cell fraction (not recorded which). Source of these receptors: a male donor with ankylosing spondylitis or in good health (not recorded which).

This clonotype was found a few times. Relative to the germline gene, one junction end is altered; a read error may explain this. The chain recombines TRBV25-1 with TRBJ2-7; 8 bases are a match to TRBD1. Germline CDR1 reads MGHDK; CDR2 reads SYGVNS. This CDR3 has 12 amino acids. CDR3 region: CASSAPGQGATF. As DNA, the CDR3 is TGTGCCAGCAGTGCCCCAGGACAGGGAGCTACCTTC.

At least ten counts were recorded for this clonotype. The V and J genes are TRBV20-1 and TRBJ2-5; no clear D. The CDR3 is 17 amino acids. V lost 2 bases, J lost 2 bases, and 21 bases lay in between. Germline V lookup: CDR1 DFQATT, CDR2 SNEGSKA (reference sequence). CDR3 DNA sequence: TGCAGTGCTAGAACCCTCCCCGTCCGGGCGTCTCAAGAGACCCAGTACTTC. Translation: CSARTLPVRASQETQYF.

This clonotype was recorded at least ten times. The chain recombines TRBV5-1 with TRBJ2-3; D might be TRBD2 (6 bases). There are 14 residues in the CDR3. Germline loops: CDR1 SGHRS, CDR2 YFSETQ. Trimming pared 0 bases from V and 3 bases from J, leaving 8 bases between. CDR3 DNA: TGCGCCAGCAGCTTGGAAGGAGGGACAGATACGCAGTATTTT. Residues: CASSLEGGTDTQYF.

V and J are TRBV24-1 and TRBJ2-3; TRBD2 matches 11 bases. The V gene's germline CDR1 is KGHDR and CDR2 SFDVKD. Trimming at V came to 4 bases and at J to 0 bases, leaving 17 bases not matched to a gene. The CDR3 length is 21 residues. The CDR3 DNA follows: TGTGCCACCAGTGACCCCGGCCTAGCGGGGGGACTTTCATCTAGCACAGATACGCAGTATTTT. Its translation: CATSDPGLAGGLSSSTDTQYF.

This clonotype was found many times. This chain links TRBV14 with TRBJ2-1; no clear D. Deletions cut 1 base from V and 2 bases from J, with 6 bases between. This CDR3 comprises 14 residues. In germline, CDR1 is SGHDN, CDR2 FVKESK. The CDR3 sequence is CASSQASAYNEQFF. In nucleotides, the CDR3 is TGTGCCAGCAGCCAAGCGAGTGCCTACAATGAGCAGTTCTTC.

Ten or more counts support this clonotype. The rearrangement links TRBV4-2 to TRBJ2-5; 8 bases agree with TRBD1. The CDR3 contains 16 residues. Germline CDR1 reads LGHNA; CDR2 reads YNFKEQ. Trimming cost V 1 base and J 0 bases; bases outside gene matches: 4. CDR3 coding DNA: TGTGCCAGCAGCCAAGTCGGGGACAGGTACCAAGAGACCCAGTACTTC. Translation gives CASSQVGDRYQETQYF.

Ten or more counts support this clonotype. V usage is TRBV9 and J usage is TRBJ1-4; the D is unclear. V was cut by 0 bases and J by 7 bases, with 13 bases left in between. This CDR3 region has 15 residues. From germline, CDR1 is SGDLS and CDR2 YYNGEE. Here the CDR3 DNA reads TGTGCCAGCAGCGTAGAGGGCGGAGGCAGTGAAAAACTGTTTTTT. It specifies CASSVEGGGSEKLFF.

The chain is built from TRBV6-1 and TRBJ2-3; D possibly matches TRBD1 or TRBD2 (5 bases each). CDR3 size: 16 residues. The V and J ends lost 3 bases and 5 bases respectively, with 18 bases between them. The germline V gene has CDR1 MNHNS and CDR2 SASEGT. CDR3 nucleotides: TGTGCCAGCAGTGACTTGGGGGTTGGGTTCGGAGATACGCAGTATTTT. It translates to CASSDLGVGFGDTQYF.

This clonotype appeared many times. The gene calls are TRBV20-1 and TRBJ1-6; D is perhaps TRBD1 (6 bases). This CDR3 is built from 16 residues. From germline, CDR1 is DFQATT and CDR2 SNEGSKA (reference sequence). Trimming cost V 1 base and J 7 bases, with 17 bases left between them. CDR3 sequence: CSARAQGLASNSPLHF. In DNA, the CDR3 is TGCAGTGCTAGAGCTCAGGGGTTAGCGAGCAATTCACCCCTCCACTTT.

The genes are TRBV15 and TRBJ2-5; D call uncertain. The CDR3 is 15 amino acids. Germline V gives CDR1 LNHNV, CDR2 YYDKDF (reference sequence). V was shortened by 0 bases and J by 2 bases, with 10 bases between the two germline ends. The chain's CDR3 is CATSRELTGQETQYF. The CDR3, as DNA: TGTGCCACCAGCAGAGAATTAACCGGGCAAGAGACCCAGTACTTC.

The chain combines TRBV29-1 with TRBJ2-7; D may be TRBD1 or TRBD2 (5 bases each). The CDR3 covers 13 residues. Trimming shortened V by 0 bases and J by 6 bases, and 12 bases separated the two germline ends. Germline assignment: CDR1 SQVTM and CDR2 ANQGSEA. The CDR3, as DNA: TGCAGCGTTGAAGAATCAAAGGGGAGCGAGCAGTACTTC. It is translated as CSVEESKGSEQYF.

The CDR3 loop is CSARGGGLFALETQYF. The CDR3 DNA reads TGCAGTGCTCGGGGTGGGGGGCTCTTTGCTTTAGAGACCCAGTACTTC. The chain links TRBV20-1 to TRBJ2-5, with D perhaps TRBD1 or TRBD2 (6 bases each). Trimming shortened V by 5 bases and J by 4 bases, and 23 bases separated the two germline ends. Germline V gene data show CDR1 as DFQATT and CDR2 as SNEGSKA (reference sequence). The CDR3 sequence is 16 residues long.

This clonotype was recorded at least ten times. The chain recombines TRBV20-1 with TRBJ2-5, with TRBD2 matching over 10 bases. The CDR3 extends over 15 amino acids. V shed 4 bases, J shed 5 bases, and the junction held 10 bases outside the gene matches. Looked up from germline, CDR1 is DFQATT and CDR2 is SNEGSKA (reference sequence). The CDR3 is CSAIPKRGGRETQYF. The CDR3 coding sequence is TGCAGTGCTATCCCCAAGCGGGGGGGCAGGGAGACCCAGTACTTC.

The chain has TRBV14 and TRBJ2-4, with 7 positions matching TRBD2. Germline V gene data show CDR1 as SGHDN and CDR2 as FVKESK. The CDR3 runs 17 residues. After removal of 4 bases from V and 0 bases from J, the junction contained 9 bases not matched to a gene. The CDR3 bases are TGTGCCAGCAGCCGTCACGGGGGGAGCCTAGCCAAAAACATTCAGTACTTC. This translates into CASSRHGGSLAKNIQYF.